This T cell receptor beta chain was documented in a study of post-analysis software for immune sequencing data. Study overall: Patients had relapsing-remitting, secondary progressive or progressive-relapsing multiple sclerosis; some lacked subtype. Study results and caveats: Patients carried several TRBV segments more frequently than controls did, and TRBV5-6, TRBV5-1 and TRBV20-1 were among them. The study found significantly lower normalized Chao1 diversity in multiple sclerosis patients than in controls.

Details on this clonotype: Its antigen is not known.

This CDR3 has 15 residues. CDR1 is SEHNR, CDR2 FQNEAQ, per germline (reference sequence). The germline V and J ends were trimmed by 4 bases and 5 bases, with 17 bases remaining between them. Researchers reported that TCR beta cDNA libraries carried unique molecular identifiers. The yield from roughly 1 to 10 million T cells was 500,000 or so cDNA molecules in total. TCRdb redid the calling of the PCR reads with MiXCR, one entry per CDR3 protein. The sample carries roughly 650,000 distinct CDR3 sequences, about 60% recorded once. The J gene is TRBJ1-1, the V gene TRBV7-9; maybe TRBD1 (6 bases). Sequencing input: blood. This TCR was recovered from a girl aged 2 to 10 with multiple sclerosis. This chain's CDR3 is CASSSLGGVETEAFF. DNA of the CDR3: TGTGCCAGCAGCTCCTTAGGGGGAGTAGAAACTGAAGCTTTCTTT. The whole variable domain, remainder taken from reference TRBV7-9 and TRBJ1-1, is DTGVSQNPRHKITKRGQNVTFRCDPISEHNRLYWYRQTLGQGPEFLTYFQNEAQLEKSRLLSDRFSAERPKGSFSTLEIQRTEQGDSAMYLCASSSLGGVETEAFFGQGTRLTVV.